The T cell receptor (beta chain) described here comes from a study of blood T cell repertoires in COVID-19 (dated by TCRdb to the early 2020s). Notes on the research overall: Samples from collaborators originated in the United States, Italy and Spain and spanned both the acute and convalescent phases of COVID-19. The material from the prospective study consisted of cDNA or gDNA derived from T cells, B-cell-depleted T cells, or PBMCs. The dataset comprised deeply sampled blood TCRbeta repertoires from subjects exposed to, actively infected with, or recovered from COVID-19. The repertoires were released in a freely available public database meant as a resource for research on the immune response to SARS-CoV-2. Samples were obtained from the ongoing ImmuneRACE study (first 160 participants) and from over a thousand subjects provided by 6 global collaborators. Nearly every sample came with metadata listing a de-identified subject ID, COVID-19 status, age in years and sex. HLA class I and class II types, where available, came from metadata supplied by the sample provider rather than from assay-based typing.

Measured from the cysteine to the phenylalanine, the CDR3 is 17 residues long. Kept here is only the CDR3 DNA, which spans 51 bases and is read in frame from base 1. Trimming removed 2 bases from V and 5 bases from J; the gene matches leave 8 bases unexplained. Based on the germline V gene, the CDR1 and CDR2 sequences are SGHTA and FQGTGA. Study-level results and caveats: Clinical and demographic metadata were provided uncurated, with the amount varying by source and participant.

The immunoSEQ Assay, a bias-controlled multiplex PCR, was used to amplify TCRbeta CDR3 regions from genomic DNA. Per the original workflow: The number of nucleated cells in each sample was estimated from the amplification of reference gene primers within the assay. To quantify the absolute abundance of each unique TCRbeta CDR3 rearrangement, sequence reads were collapsed and filtered. For each sample, productive Simpson clonality was calculated as the square root of Simpson's diversity index across productive rearrangements. TCRdb took this table from immuneACCESS and kept in-frame rearrangements with V and J called. Such tables lack part of the clones; where checked against another copy, unresolved V genes explain under half of the gap, and the rest is unexplained. Clone size and V and J calls were adopted from that table, with D and trimming inferred from the DNA. Recorded for this sample are more than 200,000 clones; around nine tenths of them occurred a single time. The ten largest clones add up to about 1.5% of the sample.

A note on this clone: Its antigen specificity is not known. One base away there is no much larger clone; base qualities are not given.

Enrolling through a virtual design, the prospective study's participants ranged in age from roughly 18 to 100 years and lived across some 23 United States geographic areas. In the prospective study, participants were assigned to cohorts based on the clinical history participants reported in a screening survey and a study questionnaire. ImmuneRACE Cohort 3 recovered participants were defined by two consecutive negative NP/OP PCR tests, healthcare professional clearance, or symptom resolution. Each participant in the prospective study had whole blood, serum and a nasopharyngeal or oropharyngeal swab collected by mobile phlebotomists. Participants in the prospective study had the option to provide additional blood draws and questionnaires over a 2-month period. Prospective study blood samples were shipped either frozen or at room temperature before DNA extraction.

The chain is encoded by TRBV7-3 joined to TRBJ2-1; a stretch of 11 junction bases matches TRBD2. This receptor was taken from a woman aged 45-65 years who had recovered from COVID-19. The sample consisted of PBMCs or T cells enriched from blood (not recorded which). The DNA sequence follows: TGTGCCAGCAGCTTATTCCTACTAGCGGGAGCGAACAATGAGCAGTTCTTC. It encodes CASSLFLLAGANNEQFF.